Below, one TCR beta chain is given with its context. The J segment lost 12 bases and the V segment lost 1 base, leaving 0 bases of the junction unmatched. Germline V lookup: CDR1 SEHNR, CDR2 FQNEAQ (reference sequence). The CDR3 is 12 amino acids. This specimen belongs to a study of blood T cell repertoires in COVID-19. Overall study context: From T cells, B-cell-depleted T cells, or PBMCs came the material, which was cDNA or gDNA.

Methods used by the authors: Quantification of nucleated cells was approximated via reference gene primer amplification. The repertoire was sequenced with immunoSEQ multiplex PCR; TCRdb's copy has only in-frame clones and lacks some. That table is the source of V, J and clone size, and D and trimming were worked out from the DNA. The sample shows around 24,000 clones, 90% of them seen only once. The sequenced sample was peripheral blood. The chain couples TRBV7-9 to TRBJ2-1; 10 bases fit TRBD2. The TCR sequence derives from a woman aged 55-75 years with active COVID-19. The CDR3 DNA follows: TGTGCCAGCAGCTTAGGACTAGCGGGGCAGTTCTTC. Translated: CASSLGLAGQFF.